This TCR beta chain was identified during a study of CD8 T cells in ankylosing spondylitis. TCRdb recomputed calls from the 5' RACE reads with MiXCR, one row per CDR3 protein. The sample shows 200,000 or so distinct CDR3 sequences, over 10% of them seen only once. A few counts support this clonotype. Its antigen remains unknown. Study observations and caveats: Prior work had noted some motif variants in reactive arthritis blood and synovial fluid. Disease-associated clones were reportedly significantly overrepresented in matched ankylosing spondylitis synovial fluid.

Per the germline V gene, CDR1 is SGDLS and CDR2 is YYNGEE. Trimming removed 0 bases at V and 8 bases at J, with 11 bases between. The CDR3 runs to 13 residues. Sequenced sample: blood, either unsorted or a sorted T cell fraction (not recorded which). The receptor's source is a female donor with ankylosing spondylitis or in good health (not recorded which). The chain joins TRBV9 to TRBJ1-2, with D hard to call. CDR3 DNA: TGTGCCAGCAGCGTAGTGGGGTTGTCCGGCTACACCTTC. Translating it yields CASSVVGLSGYTF.